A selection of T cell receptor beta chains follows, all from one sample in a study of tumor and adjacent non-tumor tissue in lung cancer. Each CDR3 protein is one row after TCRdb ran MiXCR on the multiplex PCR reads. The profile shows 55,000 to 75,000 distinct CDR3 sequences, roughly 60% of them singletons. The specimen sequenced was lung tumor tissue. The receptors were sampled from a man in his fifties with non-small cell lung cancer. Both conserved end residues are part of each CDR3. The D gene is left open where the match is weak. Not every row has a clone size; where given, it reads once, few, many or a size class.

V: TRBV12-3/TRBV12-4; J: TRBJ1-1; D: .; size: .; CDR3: CASSSSSTGSTEAFF; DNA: TGTGCCAGCAGTTCCTCGAGTACAGGGTCCACTGAAGCTTTCTTT
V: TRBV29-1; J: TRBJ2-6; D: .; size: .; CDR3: CSVEAGANVLTF; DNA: TGCAGCGTTGAAGCTGGGGCCAACGTCCTGACTTTC
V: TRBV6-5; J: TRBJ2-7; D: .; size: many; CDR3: CAGRGYEQYF; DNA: TGTGCCGGTCGGGGCTACGAGCAGTACTTC
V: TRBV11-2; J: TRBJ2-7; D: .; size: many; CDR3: CASSSGLRGEQYF; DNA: TGTGCCAGCAGCTCGGGACTGCGCGGCGAGCAGTACTTC
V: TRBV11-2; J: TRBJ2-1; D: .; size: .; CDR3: CASTFGQKYNEQFF; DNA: TGTGCCAGCACCTTCGGACAGAAATACAACGAGCAGTTCTTC
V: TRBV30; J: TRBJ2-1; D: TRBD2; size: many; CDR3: CAWSLLAGTNEQFF; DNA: TGTGCCTGGAGTTTACTAGCGGGAACGAATGAGCAGTTCTTC
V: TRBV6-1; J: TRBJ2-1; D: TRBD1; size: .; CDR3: CTSSPDRDSYNEQFF; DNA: TGTACCAGCAGTCCCGACAGGGACTCCTACAATGAGCAGTTCTTC
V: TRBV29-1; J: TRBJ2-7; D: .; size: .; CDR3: CSWGAGPYKQYF; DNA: TGCAGCTGGGGAGCGGGCCCCTACAAGCAGTACTTC
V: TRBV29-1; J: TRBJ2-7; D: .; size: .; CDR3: CSVILTYEQYF; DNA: TGCAGCGTTATCCTAACCTACGAGCAGTACTTC
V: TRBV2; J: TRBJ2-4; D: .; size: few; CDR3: CASSDPPGQGAKNIQYF; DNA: TGTGCCAGCAGTGATCCCCCGGGACAAGGAGCCAAAAACATTCAGTACTTC
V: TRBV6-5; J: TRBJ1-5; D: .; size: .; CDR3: CTSRQGDNQPQHF; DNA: TGTACCAGCAGGCAGGGCGATAATCAGCCCCAGCATTTT
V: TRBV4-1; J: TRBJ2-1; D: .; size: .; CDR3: CASSQMGDGYSEQFF; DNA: TGCGCCAGCAGCCAAATGGGGGACGGCTACAGTGAGCAGTTCTTC
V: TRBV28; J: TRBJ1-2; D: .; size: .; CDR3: CASVGSSGGYTF; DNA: TGTGCCAGCGTAGGATCTTCCGGGGGCTACACCTTC
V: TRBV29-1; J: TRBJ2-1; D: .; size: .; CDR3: CSVAAGTGYSEQFF; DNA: TGCAGCGTTGCTGCCGGGACGGGGTACAGTGAGCAGTTCTTC
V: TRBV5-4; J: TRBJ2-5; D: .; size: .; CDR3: CASSHTGLAYNQETRYF; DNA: TGTGCCAGCAGCCATACAGGGCTAGCGTACAACCAAGAGACCCGGTACTTC
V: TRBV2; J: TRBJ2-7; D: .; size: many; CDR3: CASSEGGAGKNEQYF; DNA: TGTGCCAGCAGTGAGGGCGGGGCAGGGAAAAACGAGCAGTACTTC
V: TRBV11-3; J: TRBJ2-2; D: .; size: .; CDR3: CASSTNMWGGELSF; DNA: TGTGCCAGCAGCACCAACATGTGGGGCGGGGAGCTGTCTTTT
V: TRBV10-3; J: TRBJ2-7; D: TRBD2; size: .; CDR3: CVISTGGLEEYF; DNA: TGTGTCATCAGCACGGGAGGGCTCGAGGAGTACTTC
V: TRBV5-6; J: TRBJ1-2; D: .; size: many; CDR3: CASSSGDYGYTF; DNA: TGTGCCAGCAGTTCTGGGGACTATGGCTACACCTTC
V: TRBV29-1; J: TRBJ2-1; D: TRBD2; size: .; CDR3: CSVVLILAGGRNEQFF; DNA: TGCAGCGTTGTACTGATTCTGGCGGGAGGAAGGAATGAACAGTTCTTC